This TCR beta chain emerged from a study of shared clonotypes between healthy human individuals. Germline CDR1 MNHNS, CDR2 SASEGT. J gave up 3 bases and V 3 bases, and 5 bases lay outside the gene matches. The CDR3 has 14 residues. Naive CD8 cells lacked CD45RO, underwent positive selection for CCR7 and left out terminally differentiated effector memory CD45RA+ cells. Method: immunoSEQ multiplex PCR; TCRdb's copy keeps in-frame clones and lacks some. Among about 2,200,000 clones, under 95% were seen once, and the ten largest hold about 1.8%. On this clone itself: Other DNA sequences in this sample translate to the same CDR3.

This TCR came from a man aged 18 to 30 in good health. Some clones in this sample may be carry-over from other donors' samples. Sequencing was performed on naive CD8+ T cells from PBMCs. This sequence joins TRBV6-1 and TRBJ2-7; 7 bases map to TRBD2. The CDR3: CASSEGGESYEQYF. CDR3 nucleotides: TGTGCCAGCAGTGAGGGGGGGGAGAGCTACGAGCAGTACTTC.